This TCR beta chain is from a study of blood T cell repertoires in COVID-19. Repertoires were generated with immunoSEQ multiplex PCR, while TCRdb's copy carries only in-frame clones and drops some. The data show approximately 300,000 clones, 65% to 85% seen once. This clone was recorded a few times. Trimming at V came to 2 bases and at J to 9 bases, leaving 8 bases not matched to a gene. The germline V gene has CDR1 SEHNR and CDR2 FQNEAQ (reference sequence). The length of the CDR3 is 15 residues. Sequencing input: peripheral blood. The chain links TRBV7-9 to TRBJ2-1, with 9 bases aligning to TRBD1. The clonotype was recovered from a woman aged 45-65 years with acute or convalescent COVID-19. CDR3 sequence reads: CASSLIWGTGSEQFF. The CDR3 region has the DNA TGTGCCAGCAGCTTAATTTGGGGGACAGGGAGTGAGCAGTTCTTC.